This TCR beta chain was recorded in a study of blood T cell repertoires in COVID-19. Study in general: The samples span acute and convalescent COVID-19 from the United States, Italy and Spain. PBMCs, B-cell-depleted T cells, or T cells were the source of the cDNA or gDNA that made up the material.

Sequencing used immunoSEQ multiplex PCR; TCRdb keeps in-frame clones, though not all of them. The sample shows a few hundred thousand clones, 80% to 90% of them seen only once. Unmatched junction bases numbered 11, after V lost 7 bases and J lost 7 bases. This CDR3 has 13 residues. Germline-derived CDR1 and CDR2 are SGHRS and YFSETQ. The V and J genes are TRBV5-1 and TRBJ2-7; 7 positions match TRBD1. The source material was peripheral blood. This receptor was obtained from a woman in her seventies with acute or convalescent COVID-19. CDR3 residues: CASGKGGAWEQYF. The CDR3 DNA is TGCGCCAGCGGTAAAGGGGGCGCGTGGGAGCAGTACTTC.